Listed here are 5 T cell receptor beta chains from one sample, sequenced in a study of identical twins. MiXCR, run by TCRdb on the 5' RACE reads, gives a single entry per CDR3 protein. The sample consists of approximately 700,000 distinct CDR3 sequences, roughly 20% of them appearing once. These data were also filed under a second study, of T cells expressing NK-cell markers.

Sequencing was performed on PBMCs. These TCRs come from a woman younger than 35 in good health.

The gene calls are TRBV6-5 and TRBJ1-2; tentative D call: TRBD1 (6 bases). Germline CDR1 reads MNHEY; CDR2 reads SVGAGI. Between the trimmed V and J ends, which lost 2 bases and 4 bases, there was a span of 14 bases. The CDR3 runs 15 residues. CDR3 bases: TGTGCCAGCAGTTACGGTCGTGGACAGTTCTATGGCTACACCTTC. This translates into CASSYGRGQFYGYTF.

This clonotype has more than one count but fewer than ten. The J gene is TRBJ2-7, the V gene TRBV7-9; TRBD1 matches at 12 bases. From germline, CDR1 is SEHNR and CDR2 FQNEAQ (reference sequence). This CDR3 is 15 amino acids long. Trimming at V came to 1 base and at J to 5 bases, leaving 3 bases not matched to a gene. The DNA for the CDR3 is TGTGCCAGCAGCTTAGTAGGGACAGGGGGCCACGAGCAGTACTTC. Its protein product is CASSLVGTGGHEQYF. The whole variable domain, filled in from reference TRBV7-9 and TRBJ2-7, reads DTGVSQNPRHKITKRGQNVTFRCDPISEHNRLYWYRQTLGQGPEFLTYFQNEAQLEKSRLLSDRFSAERPKGSFSTLEIQRTEQGDSAMYLCASSLVGTGGHEQYFGPGTRLTVT.

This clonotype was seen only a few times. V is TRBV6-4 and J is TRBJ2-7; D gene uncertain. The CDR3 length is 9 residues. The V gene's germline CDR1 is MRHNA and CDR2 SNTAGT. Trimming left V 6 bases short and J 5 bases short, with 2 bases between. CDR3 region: CASRDEQYF. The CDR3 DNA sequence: TGTGCCAGCAGGGACGAGCAGTACTTC.

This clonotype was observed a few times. CDR3 loop: CSVSGGGYNEQFF. DNA for the CDR3: TGCAGCGTCTCGGGAGGGGGCTACAATGAGCAGTTCTTC. The chain recombines TRBV29-1 with TRBJ2-1, with 8 bases lining up with TRBD2. The germline V gene has CDR1 SQVTM and CDR2 ANQGSEA. The CDR3 spans 13 residues. V was clipped by 6 bases and J by 3 bases; unmatched bases: 4.

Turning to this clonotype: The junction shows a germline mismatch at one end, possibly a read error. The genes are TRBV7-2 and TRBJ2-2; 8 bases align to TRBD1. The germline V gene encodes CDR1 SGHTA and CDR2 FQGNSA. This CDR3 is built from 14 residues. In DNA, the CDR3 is TGTGCCCGCAGCTCCGGACAGGGCAGAGGGGAGCTGTTTTTT. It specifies CARSSGQGRGELFF.